This T cell receptor (beta chain) appears in the sequencing data of a study of blood T cell repertoires in COVID-19. As for the study in general: The analysed material was cDNA or gDNA that came from T cells, B-cell-depleted T cells, or PBMCs.

Under the authors' procedure: For nucleated cells, counts were estimated from reference gene primer amplification. Clones were sequenced by immunoSEQ multiplex PCR, and TCRdb holds only the in-frame ones, with some missing. V and J calls and clone size are those listed in that table; D and trimming were worked out from the DNA. The repertoire consists of approximately 380,000 clones, with 85% occurring once and the leading ten covering approximately 3.6%. Germline loops: CDR1 SGHVS, CDR2 FQNEAQ. The V gene end was trimmed by 3 bases and the J gene end by 5 bases; junction bases not matched to a gene: 4. The CDR3 consists of 13 residues.

The sequencing input was peripheral blood. The TCR sequence derives from a woman under 30 with acute or convalescent COVID-19. The chain joins TRBV7-8 to TRBJ2-7, with 7 bases aligning to TRBD2. CDR3 in DNA: TGTGCCAGCAGCTTGGGGGGGAGGGACGAGCAGTACTTC. Amino acids: CASSLGGRDEQYF.